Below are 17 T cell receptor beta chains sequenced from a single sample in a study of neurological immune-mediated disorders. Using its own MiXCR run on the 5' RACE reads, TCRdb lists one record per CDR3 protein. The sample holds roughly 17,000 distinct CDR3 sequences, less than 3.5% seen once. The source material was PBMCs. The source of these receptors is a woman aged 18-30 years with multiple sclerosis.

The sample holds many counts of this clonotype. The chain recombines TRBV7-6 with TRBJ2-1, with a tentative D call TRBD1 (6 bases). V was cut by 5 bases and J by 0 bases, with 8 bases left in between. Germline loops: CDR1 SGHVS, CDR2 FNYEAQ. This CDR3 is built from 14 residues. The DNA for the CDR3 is TGTGCCAGCAGCCAGGGGAGCTCCTACAATGAGCAGTTCTTC. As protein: CASSQGSSYNEQFF.

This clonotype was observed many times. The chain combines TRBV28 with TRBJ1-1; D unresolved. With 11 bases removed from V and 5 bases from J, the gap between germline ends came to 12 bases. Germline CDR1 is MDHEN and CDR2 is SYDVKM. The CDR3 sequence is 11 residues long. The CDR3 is CAAGGDTEAFF. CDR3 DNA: TGTGCCGCCGGTGGCGATACTGAAGCTTTCTTT. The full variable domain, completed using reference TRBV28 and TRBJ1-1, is DVKVTQSSRYLVKRTGEKVFLECVQDMDHENMFWYRQDPGLGLRLIYFSYDVKMKEKGDIPEGYSVSREKKERFSLILESASTNQTSMYLCAAGGDTEAFFGQGTRLTVV.

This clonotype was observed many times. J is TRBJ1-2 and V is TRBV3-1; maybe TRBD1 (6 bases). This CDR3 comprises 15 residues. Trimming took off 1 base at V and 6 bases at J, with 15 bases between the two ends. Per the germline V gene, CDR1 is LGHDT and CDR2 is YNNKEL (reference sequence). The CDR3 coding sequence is TGTGCCAGCAGCCAAGCGGCGGGGCAGGGGAATGGCTACACCTTC. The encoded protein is CASSQAAGQGNGYTF.

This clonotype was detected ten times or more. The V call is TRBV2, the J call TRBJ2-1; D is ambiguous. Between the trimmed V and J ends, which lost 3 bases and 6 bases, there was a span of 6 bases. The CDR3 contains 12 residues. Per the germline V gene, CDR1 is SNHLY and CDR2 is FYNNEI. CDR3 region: CASSEERNEQFF. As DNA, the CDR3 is TGTGCCAGCAGTGAGGAGCGCAATGAGCAGTTCTTC.

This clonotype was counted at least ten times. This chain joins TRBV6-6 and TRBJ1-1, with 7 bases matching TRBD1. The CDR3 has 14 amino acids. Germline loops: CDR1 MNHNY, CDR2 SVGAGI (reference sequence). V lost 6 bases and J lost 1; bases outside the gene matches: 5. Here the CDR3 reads CASRMGQPNTEAFF. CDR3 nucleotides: TGTGCCAGCAGGATGGGACAGCCGAACACTGAAGCTTTCTTT.

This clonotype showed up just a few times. In nucleotides, the CDR3 is TGTGCCAGCACCCGGACTAGAGTCTCCTACGAGCAGTACTTC. As protein: CASTRTRVSYEQYF. This sequence joins TRBV28 and TRBJ2-7; TRBD2 matches at 7 bases. Germline lookup yields CDR1 MDHEN and CDR2 SYDVKM. Trimming at V came to 7 bases and at J to 0 bases, leaving 6 bases not matched to a gene. The CDR3 sequence is 14 residues long.

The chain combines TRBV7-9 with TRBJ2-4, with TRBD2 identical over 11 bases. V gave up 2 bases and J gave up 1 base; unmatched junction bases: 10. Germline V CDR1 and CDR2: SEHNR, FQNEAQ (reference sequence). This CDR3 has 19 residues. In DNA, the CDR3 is TGTGCCAGCAGCTTATTGCGTAGCGGGGGGGCCGAGGCCAAAAACATTCAGTACTTC. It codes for CASSLLRSGGAEAKNIQYF.

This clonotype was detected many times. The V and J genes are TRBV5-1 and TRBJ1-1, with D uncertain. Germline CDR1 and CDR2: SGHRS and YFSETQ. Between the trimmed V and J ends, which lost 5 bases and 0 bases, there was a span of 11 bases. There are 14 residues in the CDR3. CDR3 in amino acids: CASRVGRMNTEAFF. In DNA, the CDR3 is TGCGCCAGCAGAGTCGGCCGTATGAACACTGAAGCTTTCTTT.

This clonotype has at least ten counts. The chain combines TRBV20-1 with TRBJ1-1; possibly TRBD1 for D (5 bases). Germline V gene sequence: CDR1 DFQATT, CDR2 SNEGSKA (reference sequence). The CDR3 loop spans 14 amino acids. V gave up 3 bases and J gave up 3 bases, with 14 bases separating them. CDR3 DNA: TGCAGTGCTAGGAGGGAGGGGAGAGACACTGAAGCTTTCTTT. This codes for CSARREGRDTEAFF.

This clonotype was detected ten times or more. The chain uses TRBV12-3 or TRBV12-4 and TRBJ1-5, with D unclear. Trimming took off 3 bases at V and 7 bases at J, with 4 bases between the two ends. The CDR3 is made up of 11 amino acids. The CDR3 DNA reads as TGTGCCAGCAGTTTTGAGCAGCCCCAGCATTTT. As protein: CASSFEQPQHF.

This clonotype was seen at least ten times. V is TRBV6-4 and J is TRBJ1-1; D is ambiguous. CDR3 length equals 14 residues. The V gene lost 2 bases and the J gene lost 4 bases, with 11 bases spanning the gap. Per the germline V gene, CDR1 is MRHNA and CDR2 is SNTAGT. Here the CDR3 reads CASSDGRAGTEAFF. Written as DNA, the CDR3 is TGTGCCAGCAGTGACGGGAGAGCGGGCACTGAAGCTTTCTTT.

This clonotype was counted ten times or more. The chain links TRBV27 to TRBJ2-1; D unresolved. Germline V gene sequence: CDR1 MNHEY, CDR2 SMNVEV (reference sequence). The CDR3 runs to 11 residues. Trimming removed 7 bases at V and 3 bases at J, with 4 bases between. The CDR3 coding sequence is TGTGCCAGCACCGACTACAATGAGCAGTTCTTC. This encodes CASTDYNEQFF.

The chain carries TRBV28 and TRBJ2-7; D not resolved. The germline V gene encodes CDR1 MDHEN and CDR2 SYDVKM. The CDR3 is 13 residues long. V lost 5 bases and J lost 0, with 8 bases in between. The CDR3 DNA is TGTGCCAGCAGTCTTTTCCCCTCCTACGAGCAGTACGTC. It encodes CASSLFPSYEQYV.

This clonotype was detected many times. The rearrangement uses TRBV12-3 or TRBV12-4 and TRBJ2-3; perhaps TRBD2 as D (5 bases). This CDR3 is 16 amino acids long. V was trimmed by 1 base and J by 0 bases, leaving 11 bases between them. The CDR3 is CASSLGLPPSTDTQYF. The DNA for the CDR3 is TGTGCCAGCAGTTTAGGACTACCCCCTAGCACAGATACGCAGTATTTT.

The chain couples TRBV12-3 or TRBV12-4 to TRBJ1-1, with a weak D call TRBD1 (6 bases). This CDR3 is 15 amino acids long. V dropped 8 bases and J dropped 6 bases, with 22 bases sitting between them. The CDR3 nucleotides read TGTGCCAGCGCGTCGGGGGGCGCCGTTGTCTCTGAAGCTTTCTTT. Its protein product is CASASGGAVVSEAFF.

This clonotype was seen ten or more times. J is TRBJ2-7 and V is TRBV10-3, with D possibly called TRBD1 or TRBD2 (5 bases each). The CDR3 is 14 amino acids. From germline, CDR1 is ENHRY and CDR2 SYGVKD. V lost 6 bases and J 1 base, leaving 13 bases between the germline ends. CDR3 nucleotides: TGTGCCATCAGCTCCGGGACGCAATCCTACGAGCAGTACTTC. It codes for CAISSGTQSYEQYF.

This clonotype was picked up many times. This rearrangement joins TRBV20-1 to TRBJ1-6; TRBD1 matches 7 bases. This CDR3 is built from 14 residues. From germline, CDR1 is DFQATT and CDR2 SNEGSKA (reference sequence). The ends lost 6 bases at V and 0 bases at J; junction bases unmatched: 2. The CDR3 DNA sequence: TGCAGTGCGGACAGGAGCTCCTATAATTCACCCCTCCACTTT. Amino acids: CSADRSSYNSPLHF.